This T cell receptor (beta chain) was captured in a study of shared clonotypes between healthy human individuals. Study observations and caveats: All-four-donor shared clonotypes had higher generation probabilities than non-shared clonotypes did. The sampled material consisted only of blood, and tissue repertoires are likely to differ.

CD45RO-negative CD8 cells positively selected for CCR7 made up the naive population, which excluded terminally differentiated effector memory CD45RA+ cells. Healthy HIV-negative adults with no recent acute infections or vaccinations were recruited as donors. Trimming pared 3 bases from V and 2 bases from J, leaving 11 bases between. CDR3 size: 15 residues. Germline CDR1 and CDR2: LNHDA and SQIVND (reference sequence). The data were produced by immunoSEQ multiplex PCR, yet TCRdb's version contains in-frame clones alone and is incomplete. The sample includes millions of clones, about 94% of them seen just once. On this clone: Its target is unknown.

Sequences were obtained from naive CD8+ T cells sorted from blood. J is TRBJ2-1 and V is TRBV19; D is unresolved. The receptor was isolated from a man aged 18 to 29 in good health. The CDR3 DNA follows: TGTGCCAGTAGTATTCCCCCCAGCACCTACAATGAGCAGTTCTTC. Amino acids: CASSIPPSTYNEQFF.